A selection of T cell receptor beta chains follows, all from one sample in a study of identical twins. One entry per CDR3 protein, called by TCRdb with MiXCR from the 5' RACE reads. The sample yields roughly 770,000 distinct CDR3 sequences, 15% to 20% seen once. The same specimen was also included in a second study, on T cells expressing NK-cell markers.

The source material was PBMCs. Source of these receptors: a woman aged 18 to 35 in good health. Both conserved end residues are part of each CDR3. The D gene is left open where the match is weak. Expanded clones are given a class, and other clones once, few, many or no size at all.

J: TRBJ2-1
V: TRBV5-6
length: 17
size: many
D: TRBD2
CDR3: CASSLVLAESSYNEQFF
DNA: TGTGCCAGCAGCTTGGTACTAGCGGAGAGCTCCTACAATGAGCAGTTCTTC

J: TRBJ2-7
V: TRBV4-1
length: 17
size: few
D: -
CDR3: CASSQESDTEVTYEQYF
DNA: TGCGCCAGCAGCCAAGAAAGCGACACGGAGGTAACCTACGAGCAGTACTTC

J: TRBJ2-6
V: TRBV6-4
length: 14
size: many
D: -
CDR3: CASSDRSGANVLTF
DNA: TGTGCCAGCAGTGACCGCTCTGGGGCCAACGTCCTGACTTTC

J: TRBJ1-4
V: TRBV4-3
length: 13
size: -
D: -
CDR3: CASAMRGFEKLFF
DNA: TGCGCCAGCGCCATGCGGGGTTTTGAAAAACTGTTTTTT

J: TRBJ2-1
V: TRBV6-2/TRBV6-3
length: 14
size: few
D: -
CDR3: CASTSPRSYNEQFF
DNA: TGTGCCAGCACCTCACCGCGATCCTACAATGAGCAGTTCTTC

J: TRBJ1-2
V: TRBV12-3/TRBV12-4
length: 11
size: few
D: -
CDR3: CASSDGHGYTF
DNA: TGTGCCAGCAGCGACGGGCATGGCTACACCTTC

J: TRBJ2-1
V: TRBV7-9
length: 15
size: -
D: TRBD2
CDR3: CASSSSGGAMNEQFF
DNA: TGTGCCAGCAGCTCGAGCGGGGGGGCGATGAATGAGCAGTTCTTC

J: TRBJ2-5
V: TRBV6-1
length: 14
size: -
D: -
CDR3: CASSRDGQTETQYF
DNA: TGTGCCAGCAGCCGCGATGGACAGACAGAGACCCAGTACTTC

J: TRBJ2-1
V: TRBV5-1
length: 16
size: -
D: TRBD2
CDR3: CASSLTGLAEYNEQFF
DNA: TGCGCCAGCAGCTTGACCGGACTAGCGGAATACAATGAGCAGTTCTTC

J: TRBJ1-6
V: TRBV5-5
length: 14
size: few
D: -
CDR3: CASTTVGFGSPLHF
DNA: TGTGCCAGCACCACGGTGGGGTTCGGTTCACCCCTCCACTTT

J: TRBJ2-5
V: TRBV2
length: 15
size: -
D: TRBD2
CDR3: CASMRLAGDGETQYF
DNA: TGTGCCAGCATGCGTCTAGCGGGAGACGGTGAGACCCAGTACTTC

J: TRBJ1-6
V: TRBV20-1
length: 17
size: few
D: TRBD1
CDR3: CSAPFRGPGGINSPLHF
DNA: TGCAGTGCTCCCTTTCGTGGCCCAGGGGGCATTAATTCACCCCTCCACTTT

J: TRBJ1-1
V: TRBV12-3/TRBV12-4
length: 11
size: -
D: -
CDR3: CASSLWTEAFF
DNA: TGTGCCAGCAGTTTATGGACTGAAGCTTTCTTT

J: TRBJ2-3
V: TRBV27
length: 17
size: few
D: TRBD2
CDR3: CASSPIAGGGTADTQYF
DNA: TGTGCCAGCAGCCCCATAGCGGGAGGAGGGACCGCAGATACGCAGTATTTT

J: TRBJ1-1
V: TRBV27
length: 12
size: -
D: -
CDR3: CASRRTGGLAFF
DNA: TGTGCCAGCAGGCGTACGGGGGGGTTGGCTTTCTTT

J: TRBJ2-3
V: TRBV3-1
length: 14
size: -
D: TRBD2
CDR3: CASSASGSADTQYF
DNA: TGTGCCAGCAGCGCTAGCGGGAGCGCAGATACGCAGTATTTT

J: TRBJ2-3
V: TRBV12-1
length: 24
size: -
D: -
CDR3: CASSFFSRTGKWPGTSGRTDTQYF
DNA: TGTGCCAGCAGCTTTTTTTCCCGGACAGGGAAATGGCCCGGGACTAGCGGGAGAACAGATACGCAGTATTTT

J: TRBJ2-3
V: TRBV18
length: 16
size: -
D: TRBD1
CDR3: CASSRRQTGSADTQYF
DNA: TGTGCCAGCTCCCGCAGACAGACAGGGTCTGCAGATACGCAGTATTTT

J: TRBJ1-2
V: TRBV6-1
length: 16
size: -
D: -
CDR3: CASSGLDHLTGYGYTF
DNA: TGTGCCAGCAGTGGCCTGGACCACCTGACTGGGTATGGCTACACCTTC

J: TRBJ2-1
V: TRBV7-9
length: 11
size: -
D: -
CDR3: CASVLNLNEFF
DNA: TGTGCCAGTGTACTGAACCTGAACGAGTTCTTC

J: TRBJ1-2
V: TRBV5-1
length: 14
size: -
D: -
CDR3: CASSPQPTEDGYTF
DNA: TGCGCCAGCAGCCCCCAACCGACCGAGGATGGCTACACCTTC

J: TRBJ2-7
V: TRBV15
length: 15
size: few
D: -
CDR3: CATSRDRGRSYEQYF
DNA: TGTGCCACCAGCAGAGATCGAGGGAGGTCCTACGAGCAGTACTTC

J: TRBJ1-5
V: TRBV7-9
length: 16
size: few
D: TRBD1
CDR3: CASSDRTGGDNQPQHF
DNA: TGTGCCAGCAGCGACCGGACAGGGGGTGACAATCAGCCCCAGCATTTT

J: TRBJ2-7
V: TRBV7-6
length: 17
size: -
D: TRBD2
CDR3: CASSPLGISGGSYEQYF
DNA: TGTGCCAGCAGCCCGTTAGGGATAAGCGGGGGCTCCTACGAGCAGTACTTC

J: TRBJ2-5
V: TRBV10-3
length: 13
size: many
D: -
CDR3: CATSLSRDVTQYF
DNA: TGTGCCACATCCCTGTCGCGCGATGTGACCCAGTACTTC

J: TRBJ2-5
V: TRBV6-2/TRBV6-3
length: 13
size: few
D: -
CDR3: CASSSWVGETQYF
DNA: TGTGCCAGCAGTTCCTGGGTAGGAGAGACCCAGTACTTC

J: TRBJ2-1
V: TRBV30
length: 14
size: -
D: -
CDR3: CAWSPISTVNEQFF
DNA: TGTGCCTGGAGTCCAATCTCGACAGTCAATGAGCAGTTCTTC